This TCR beta chain appears in the sequencing data of a study of T cell clones after liver transplantation. Assay: immunoSEQ multiplex PCR; the TCRdb copy retains only in-frame clones and omits some. The sample includes more than 15,000 clones, 80% to 90% of them seen just once. Note on this clone: Its cognate antigen is unknown.

The CDR3 totals 13 residues. Germline values: CDR1 MNHEY, CDR2 SMNVEV (reference sequence). The ends were cut back, 6 bases at V and 8 bases at J, with 14 bases in the middle. Whole-study results and caveats: Rather than being deleted, graft donor-reactive T cells may have moved into the graft.

The sequencing used CD8+ T cells from blood, collected before liver transplant. This receptor was taken from a human donor who received a liver transplant. The chain recombines TRBV27 with TRBJ2-4; D might be TRBD2 (7 bases). The CDR3 sequence is CASRLRGRDIQYF. CDR3 nucleotide sequence: TGTGCCAGCAGGTTGAGGGGGAGGGACATTCAGTACTTC.